This T cell receptor beta chain comes out of a study of spatial heterogeneity in lung cancer. About the research overall: Fewer alpha-chain than beta-chain sequences were consistently detected. TCR and UMI combinations that were unique each appeared, on average, more than ten times in raw reads.

Losses at the gene ends were 3 bases for V and 1 base for J; bases not matched to a gene: 6. The germline gives CDR1 SGHNT, CDR2 YYREEE (reference sequence). The length of the CDR3 is 15 residues. This clonotype has a handful of counts. Sample time point: sample taken at primary tumor resection. Extraction of whole RNA from tumor, nontumor lung or frozen PBMC preceded unsorted sequencing. From the 5' RACE reads, TCRdb called clonotypes with MiXCR, one entry per CDR3 protein. The sample holds tens of thousands of distinct CDR3 sequences; 7.5% to 10% are singletons and the top ten take 6.9%. This TCR came from a male donor with early-stage non-small cell lung cancer. This chain links TRBV5-4 with TRBJ2-5, with 7 bases matching TRBD2. This material consisted of PBMCs, taken at surgery. The CDR3 DNA reads as TGTGCCAGCAGCTCCCCTACTAGCGCCCAAGAGACCCAGTACTTC. Translation gives CASSSPTSAQETQYF.